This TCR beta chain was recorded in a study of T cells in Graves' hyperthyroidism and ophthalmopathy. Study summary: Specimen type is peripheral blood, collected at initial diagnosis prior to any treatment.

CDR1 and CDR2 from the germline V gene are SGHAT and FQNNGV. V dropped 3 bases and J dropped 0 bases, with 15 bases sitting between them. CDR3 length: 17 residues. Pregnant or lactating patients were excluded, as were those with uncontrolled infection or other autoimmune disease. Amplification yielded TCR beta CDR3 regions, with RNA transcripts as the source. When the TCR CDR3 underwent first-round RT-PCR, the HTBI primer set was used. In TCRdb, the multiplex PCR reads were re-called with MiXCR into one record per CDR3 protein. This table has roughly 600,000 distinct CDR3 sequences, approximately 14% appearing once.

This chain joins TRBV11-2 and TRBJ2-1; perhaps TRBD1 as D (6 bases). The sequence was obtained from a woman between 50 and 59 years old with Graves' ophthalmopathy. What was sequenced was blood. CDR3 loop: CASSFLKGVSSYNEQFF. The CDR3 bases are TGTGCCAGCAGCTTTTTGAAGGGGGTAAGCTCCTACAATGAGCAGTTCTTC.